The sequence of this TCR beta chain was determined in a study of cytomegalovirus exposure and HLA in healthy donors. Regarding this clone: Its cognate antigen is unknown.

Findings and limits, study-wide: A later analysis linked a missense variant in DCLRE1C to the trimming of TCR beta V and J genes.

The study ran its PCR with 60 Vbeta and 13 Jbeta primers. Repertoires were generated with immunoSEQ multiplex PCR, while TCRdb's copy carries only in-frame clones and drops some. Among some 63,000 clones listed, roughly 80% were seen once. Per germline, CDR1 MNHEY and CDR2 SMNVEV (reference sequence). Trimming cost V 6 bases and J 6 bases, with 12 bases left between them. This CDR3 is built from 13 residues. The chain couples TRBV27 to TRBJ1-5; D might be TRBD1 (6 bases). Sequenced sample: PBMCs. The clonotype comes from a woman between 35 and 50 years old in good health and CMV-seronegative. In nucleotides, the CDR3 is TGTGCCAGCAGCAAAAACAGGGCTCAGCCCCAGCATTTT. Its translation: CASSKNRAQPQHF.